Following are 23 T cell receptor beta chains from one sample sequenced in a study of cytomegalovirus exposure and HLA in healthy donors. PCR involved 60 Vbeta and 13 Jbeta primers. Sequencing used immunoSEQ multiplex PCR; TCRdb keeps in-frame clones, though not all of them. The table includes 100,000 to 150,000 clones, under 90% detected once. The sequencing input was PBMCs. Every receptor here comes from a woman aged 40 to 55 in good health and CMV-seronegative.

Here the CDR3 reads CATQGGYYSGNTIYF. CDR3 sequence (DNA): TGTGCCACTCAAGGAGGGTATTACTCTGGAAACACCATATATTTT. This chain links TRBV6-6 with TRBJ1-3; D not resolved. CDR1 and CDR2 from the germline V gene are MNHNY and SVGAGI (reference sequence). Trimming left V 10 bases short and J 0 bases short, with 16 bases between. CDR3 length: 15 amino acids.

V usage is TRBV2 and J usage is TRBJ2-1; unclear D gene. Germline V gene lookup returns CDR1 SNHLY and CDR2 FYNNEI. V shed 4 bases and J shed 5 bases, with 9 bases lying between them. The CDR3 is 13 amino acids. CDR3 coding DNA: TGTGCCAGCAGTGCGAACTCGGACAATGAGCAGTTCTTC. Protein product: CASSANSDNEQFF.

The rearrangement links TRBV19 to TRBJ2-3; 11 bases are a match to TRBD2. The germline CDR1 and CDR2 sequences are LNHDA and SQIVND (reference sequence). V shed 6 bases, J shed 3 bases, and the junction held 5 bases outside the gene matches. The CDR3 has 15 amino acids. CDR3 DNA sequence: TGTGCCAGTAGAAGACTAGCGGGGAAGACAGATACGCAGTATTTT. This encodes CASRRLAGKTDTQYF.

This clone was seen a few times. The gene calls are TRBV4-1 and TRBJ2-3, with 11 bases matching TRBD2. Trimming at V came to 3 bases and at J to 2 bases, leaving 7 bases not matched to a gene. CDR3 length: 17 amino acids. Germline assignment: CDR1 MGHRA and CDR2 YSYEKL. CDR3 residues: CASSHSRGLADTDTQYF. CDR3 nucleotide sequence: TGCGCCAGCAGCCACTCACGGGGACTAGCGGACACAGATACGCAGTATTTT.

V and J are TRBV30 and TRBJ2-5, with 7 bases fitting TRBD1. The ends lost 3 bases at V and 2 bases at J; junction bases unmatched: 6. Per germline, CDR1 GTSNPN and CDR2 SVGIG (reference sequence). The CDR3 sequence is 14 residues long. DNA of the CDR3: TGTGCCTGGAGCGACAGGGCTGTACAAGAGACCCAGTACTTC. Translating gives CAWSDRAVQETQYF.

This rearrangement joins TRBV19 to TRBJ2-1; 16 bases align to TRBD2. CDR3 length equals 18 residues. From germline, CDR1 is LNHDA and CDR2 SQIVND (reference sequence). V dropped 4 bases and J dropped 6; count of bases not matched to a gene: 9. CDR3 sequence reads: CASSTGLAGGVPPNEQFF. CDR3 coding DNA: TGTGCCAGTAGTACGGGACTAGCGGGGGGGGTTCCCCCCAATGAGCAGTTCTTC.

The V call is TRBV4-1, the J call TRBJ2-1; D not certain. V lost 4 bases and J lost 0, with 4 bases in between. CDR1 MGHRA and CDR2 YSYEKL come from the germline V gene. This CDR3 is 13 amino acids long. CDR3 loop: CASSPSSYNEQFF. The CDR3 DNA follows: TGCGCCAGCAGCCCCTCCTCCTACAATGAGCAGTTCTTC.

This rearrangement joins TRBV7-9 to TRBJ1-1; maybe TRBD1 (6 bases). The CDR3 spans 14 residues. Trimming took 6 bases from V and 3 from J, leaving 14 bases between them. Per germline, CDR1 SEHNR and CDR2 FQNEAQ (reference sequence). The chain's CDR3 is CASRLRGGDTEAFF. CDR3 bases: TGTGCCAGCAGGCTAAGGGGGGGTGACACTGAAGCTTTCTTT.

The V and J genes are TRBV19 and TRBJ1-1, with D maybe TRBD1 (5 bases). Trimming removed 1 base at V and 4 bases at J, with 7 bases between. The V gene's germline CDR1 is LNHDA and CDR2 SQIVND (reference sequence). The CDR3 spans 13 residues. Here the CDR3 DNA reads TGTGCCAGTAGTATAGGGAGGGGCACTGAAGCTTTCTTT. Translating gives CASSIGRGTEAFF.

This clone was detected only once. J is TRBJ1-3 and V is TRBV5-1; TRBD1 matches 7 bases. This CDR3 is 16 amino acids long. V lost 1 base to trimming and J lost 3 bases; unmatched junction nucleotides: 7. Germline V gene lookup returns CDR1 SGHRS and CDR2 YFSETQ. CDR3 region: CASSLSPRTGGNTIYF. In nucleotides, the CDR3 is TGCGCCAGCAGCTTGTCCCCTAGGACAGGTGGAAACACCATATATTTT.

The J gene is TRBJ2-7, the V gene TRBV5-1; 10 bases line up with TRBD1. CDR1 and CDR2 from the germline V gene are SGHRS and YFSETQ. The V and J ends lost 3 bases and 3 bases, in that order; junction bases with no gene match: 6. The CDR3 contains 15 residues. CDR3 region: CASSWGGTGVYEQYF. The CDR3 nucleotides are TGCGCCAGCAGCTGGGGGGGGACAGGGGTCTACGAGCAGTACTTC. Using reference TRBV5-1 and TRBJ2-7 for the parts outside the CDR3, the full variable domain is KAGVTQTPRYLIKTRGQQVTLSCSPISGHRSVSWYQQTPGQGLQFLFEYFSETQRNKGNFPGRFSGRQFSNSRSEMNVSTLELGDSALYLCASSWGGTGVYEQYFGPGTRLTVT.

The chain links TRBV4-1 to TRBJ1-6; maybe TRBD1 (6 bases). The CDR3 has 17 amino acids. The germline V and J ends were trimmed by 2 bases and 6 bases, with 17 bases remaining between them. Germline V CDR1 and CDR2: MGHRA, YSYEKL. The CDR3 loop is CASSQPIQGLFNSPLHF. The DNA of the CDR3 is TGCGCCAGCAGCCAACCAATACAGGGTTTATTTAATTCACCCCTCCACTTT.

This clone was found once. The chain combines TRBV13 with TRBJ1-2; D ambiguous. The CDR3 is 13 residues long. Germline V lookup: CDR1 PRHDT, CDR2 FYEKMQ (reference sequence). V lost 2 bases to trimming and J lost 4 bases, with 8 bases between them. CDR3 DNA sequence: TGTGCCAGCAGCTTACCGCCGAGCTATGGCTACACCTTC. Translated, it gives CASSLPPSYGYTF. Full variable domain (missing parts from reference TRBV13 and TRBJ1-2): AAGVIQSPRHLIKEKRETATLKCYPIPRHDTVYWYQQGPGQDPQFLISFYEKMQSDKGSIPDRFSAQQFSDYHSELNMSSLELGDSALYFCASSLPPSYGYTFGSGTRLTVV.

The chain couples TRBV2 to TRBJ2-7, with TRBD2 matching over 7 bases. Germline-derived CDR1 and CDR2 are SNHLY and FYNNEI. J lost 3 bases, V lost 3 bases, and 8 bases had no gene match. This CDR3 contains 15 residues. CDR3: CASSDRIGGYYEQYF. The CDR3 DNA reads as TGTGCCAGCAGTGATCGTATCGGGGGGTACTACGAGCAGTACTTC.

This rearrangement joins TRBV7-2 to TRBJ2-7, with TRBD1 matching over 9 bases. The trim removed 4 bases at V and 3 bases at J, leaving 4 bases unmatched. The CDR3 extends over 14 amino acids. Germline lookup yields CDR1 SGHTA and CDR2 FQGNSA. The CDR3 DNA reads TGTGCCAGCAGCTCCGGGACAGGGTACTACGAGCAGTACTTC. Protein product: CASSSGTGYYEQYF.

The rearrangement uses TRBV2 and TRBJ1-3; 7 nucleotides match TRBD1. CDR1 and CDR2 from the germline V gene are SNHLY and FYNNEI. Unmatched junction bases numbered 6, after V lost 6 bases and J lost 1 base. The CDR3 is 15 residues long. CDR3 amino acids: CASSPDRVSGNTIYF. In nucleotides, the CDR3 is TGTGCCAGCAGCCCCGACAGGGTTTCTGGAAACACCATATATTTT.

This rearrangement joins TRBV27 to TRBJ2-5; possibly TRBD2 for D (7 bases). Trimming stripped 11 bases from V and 5 bases from J, with 27 bases between. The CDR3 consists of 16 residues. Germline V gene data show CDR1 as MNHEY and CDR2 as SMNVEV (reference sequence). CDR3 amino acids: CAGEDQLAQGGETQYF. The CDR3 DNA follows: TGTGCCGGGGAGGACCAACTAGCACAGGGAGGGGAGACCCAGTACTTC.

The CDR3 bases are TGTGCCAGCAGCTTACTTGGCAGGGGGGAGGAGACCCAGTACTTC. This translates into CASSLLGRGEETQYF. The gene calls are TRBV7-8 and TRBJ2-5, with D perhaps TRBD1 (7 bases). This CDR3 comprises 15 residues. Trimming took 2 bases from V and 5 from J, leaving 15 bases between them. CDR1 and CDR2 (germline): SGHVS, FQNEAQ.

The chain is built from TRBV6-6 and TRBJ1-2; 8 nucleotides agree with TRBD1. Trimming took 2 bases from V and 6 from J; bases not matched to a gene: 5. The CDR3 runs 14 residues. Per germline, CDR1 MNHNY and CDR2 SVGAGI (reference sequence). CDR3 sequence reads: CASSYPDRVDGYTF. The CDR3 DNA is TGTGCCAGCAGTTACCCGGACAGGGTGGATGGCTACACCTTC.

The chain is built from TRBV2 and TRBJ2-2; 8 bases are shared with TRBD2. The junction had 2 bases not matched to a gene; V was cut back by 5 bases and J by 0 bases. CDR1 is SNHLY, CDR2 FYNNEI, per germline. The CDR3 spans 15 residues. The CDR3 sequence: CASSLAGPNTGELFF. In nucleotides, the CDR3 is TGTGCCAGCAGTTTAGCGGGGCCGAACACCGGGGAGCTGTTTTTT.

The chain has TRBV7-9 and TRBJ1-1; D gene unclear. Trimming left V 5 bases short and J 1 base short, with 5 bases between. This CDR3 is 12 amino acids long. Germline loops: CDR1 SEHNR, CDR2 FQNEAQ (reference sequence). CDR3 loop: CASSRQNTEAFF. The CDR3 coding sequence is TGTGCCAGCAGCCGACAGAACACTGAAGCTTTCTTT.

The J gene is TRBJ2-3, the V gene TRBV28; D gene ambiguous. Germline V gives CDR1 MDHEN, CDR2 SYDVKM. V dropped 10 bases and J dropped 0 bases, with 17 bases sitting between them. The CDR3 is 15 amino acids. CDR3 in amino acids: CATRASAGSTDTQYF. In DNA form, the CDR3 reads TGTGCCACACGCGCGTCGGCAGGAAGCACAGATACGCAGTATTTT.

The chain recombines TRBV10-3 with TRBJ1-1, with D perhaps matching TRBD1 (5 bases). The V gene's germline CDR1 is ENHRY and CDR2 SYGVKD. Trimming pared 0 bases from V and 4 bases from J, leaving 6 bases between. This CDR3 is 13 amino acids long. CDR3 coding DNA: TGTGCCATCAGTGAGTCGGGGGGCACTGAAGCTTTCTTT. Its translation: CAISESGGTEAFF.